The present TCR beta chain was sequenced within a study of OX40 agonist ivuxolimab in advanced cancers. CDR1 is SNHLY, CDR2 FYNNEI, per germline. The CDR3 has 13 amino acids. V lost 4 bases, J lost 9 bases, and 13 bases lay in between. Clones were sequenced by immunoSEQ multiplex PCR, and TCRdb holds only the in-frame ones, with some missing. The sample shows tens of thousands of clones, around 85% of them seen only once. Sequences were derived from CD4+ or CD8+ T cells sorted from blood, sampled in a trial of the OX40 agonist ivuxolimab. The receptor was isolated from an adult with an advanced solid tumor such as melanoma, head and neck, liver or kidney cancer. The J gene is TRBJ1-5, the V gene TRBV2; TRBD1 might be the D (5 bases). The CDR3 sequence: CASSAGGARPQHF. The CDR3 bases are TGTGCCAGCAGTGCCGGCGGGGCAAGGCCCCAGCATTTT.